This T cell receptor beta chain was sequenced for a study of T cells in Graves' hyperthyroidism and ophthalmopathy. Overall study context: Blood was drawn when the patient was first diagnosed and still untreated. General study points: Among clonotypes expanded in thyroid above 0.001, most were also found in blood.

The investigators amplified TCR beta CDR3 regions from RNA transcripts. First-round RT-PCR of the TCR CDR3 relied on the HTBI primer set. TCRdb recomputed calls from the multiplex PCR reads with MiXCR, one row per CDR3 protein. This sample has 560,000 or so distinct CDR3 sequences, with just under 20% found just once. This clonotype came up many times. Its cognate antigen is unknown. Looked up from germline, CDR1 is SGHAT and CDR2 is FQNNGV. The CDR3 contains 18 residues. J gave up 4 bases and V 5 bases, and 15 bases lay outside the gene matches. Those patients with uncontrolled infection, other autoimmune disease, pregnancy or lactation were excluded.

The sequenced material came from blood. The chain uses TRBV11-2 and TRBJ2-3, with 10 bases fitting TRBD2. The sequence derives from a man aged 35-49 years with Graves' ophthalmopathy. CDR3 in DNA: TGTGCCAGCAGCGAGGGTGGGGGGCTAGCGGGAGTACCAGATACGCAGTATTTT. Protein product: CASSEGGGLAGVPDTQYF.